One and the same sample provided the 26 T cell receptor beta chains below, sequenced in a study of T cell responses to AZD1222 COVID-19 vaccine. The protocol was immunoSEQ multiplex PCR, while the TCRdb copy is restricted to in-frame clones and leaves out a portion. The profile shows fewer than 120,000 clones, about 90% of them singletons. The sequencing used peripheral blood, collected 28 days after the second AZD1222 dose. All receptors come from an adult who received the AZD1222 COVID-19 vaccine.

The CDR3 loop is CASSPSGQPTYEQYF. The CDR3 DNA follows: TGTGCCAGCTCACCATCGGGACAGCCTACCTACGAGCAGTACTTC. The gene calls are TRBV18 and TRBJ2-7; TRBD1 agrees at 7 bases. V trimming: 2 bases; J trimming: 2 bases; junction bases outside the gene matches: 6. The V gene's germline CDR1 is KGHSH and CDR2 LQKENI. The length of the CDR3 is 15 residues. Together with reference TRBV18 and TRBJ2-7, the CDR3 gives the full variable domain: NAGVMQNPRHLVRRRGQEARLRCSPMKGHSHVYWYRQLPEEGLKFMVYLQKENIIDESGMPKERFSAEFPKEGPSILRIQQVVRGDSAAYFCASSPSGQPTYEQYFGPGTRLTVT.

This chain connects TRBV19 to TRBJ1-5; D gene ambiguous. The CDR3 loop spans 14 amino acids. Looked up from germline, CDR1 is LNHDA and CDR2 is SQIVND (reference sequence). With 5 bases removed from V and 4 bases from J, the gap between germline ends came to 12 bases. The CDR3 bases are TGTGCCAGTAGTCAGGTCGAGGTTAATCAGCCCCAGCATTTT. Amino acids: CASSQVEVNQPQHF.

The chain couples TRBV28 to TRBJ1-1; D unclear. Germline CDR1 reads MDHEN; CDR2 reads SYDVKM. The CDR3 runs to 12 residues. V lost 5 bases and J lost 8, with 12 bases in between. The CDR3 nucleotides read TGTGCCAGCAGTCAAGACGAGAGAGAAGCTTTCTTT. This sequence encodes CASSQDEREAFF.

The gene calls are TRBV24-1 and TRBJ2-1, with D perhaps matching TRBD2 (5 bases). Germline V lookup: CDR1 KGHDR, CDR2 SFDVKD. CDR3 size: 12 residues. V was pared by 5 bases and J by 7 bases, with 8 bases between. CDR3 DNA sequence: TGTGCCACCAGTGGAGGGCGGAATGAGCAGTTCTTC. Protein: CATSGGRNEQFF.

This chain connects TRBV6-5 to TRBJ1-4; possibly TRBD1 for D (5 bases). The germline V gene encodes CDR1 MNHEY and CDR2 SVGAGI. This CDR3 contains 14 residues. Trimming stripped 6 bases from V and 3 bases from J, with 11 bases between. CDR3 protein: CASRRGHSNEKLFF. The CDR3 DNA reads as TGTGCCAGCAGGAGGGGCCATTCTAATGAAAAACTGTTTTTT.

The V call is TRBV5-4, the J call TRBJ2-5; TRBD2 agrees at 9 bases. V was clipped by 1 base and J by 5 bases; unmatched bases: 6. The CDR3 loop spans 15 amino acids. From germline, CDR1 is SGHNT and CDR2 YYREEE (reference sequence). The DNA of the CDR3 is TGTGCCAGCAGCTTGCGCTTAGCGGGGGAGGAGACCCAGTACTTC. The encoded protein is CASSLRLAGEETQYF.

The rearrangement uses TRBV28 and TRBJ1-4; D call uncertain. Germline assignment: CDR1 MDHEN and CDR2 SYDVKM. The CDR3 has 14 residues. The V end lost 5 bases, the J end lost 5 bases, and 12 bases lay between the germline ends. The CDR3 here is CASSPGGRNEKLFF. The CDR3 DNA sequence: TGTGCCAGCAGTCCGGGTGGGCGCAATGAAAAACTGTTTTTT.

The chain couples TRBV5-4 to TRBJ1-1; D uncertain. CDR3 size: 16 residues. V lost 0 bases, J lost 1 base, and 13 bases lay in between. The germline gives CDR1 SGHNT, CDR2 YYREEE (reference sequence). The DNA of the CDR3 is TGTGCCAGCAGCTTGGCTGGGCAGGCGGGGAACACTGAAGCTTTCTTT. This sequence encodes CASSLAGQAGNTEAFF.

The chain has TRBV28 and TRBJ2-7; weak D call: TRBD2 (5 bases). CDR3 size: 13 residues. The V gene's germline CDR1 is MDHEN and CDR2 SYDVKM. This chain's CDR3 is CATDGESSYEQYF. CDR3 coding DNA: TGTGCGACCGACGGGGAGAGCTCCTACGAGCAGTACTTC. The whole variable domain, remainder taken from reference TRBV28 and TRBJ2-7, is DVKVTQSSRYLVKRTGEKVFLECVQDMDHENMFWYRQDPGLGLRLIYFSYDVKMKEKGDIPEGYSVSREKKERFSLILESASTNQTSMYLCATDGESSYEQYFGPGTRLTVT.

The chain combines TRBV10-3 with TRBJ2-7, with 7 bases that match TRBD2. The germline CDR1 and CDR2 sequences are ENHRY and SYGVKD. J was trimmed by 0 bases and V by 7 bases; bases with no gene match: 6. This CDR3 comprises 14 residues. The CDR3 sequence: CAITTGGISYEQYF. CDR3 DNA sequence: TGTGCCATCACTACCGGGGGGATCTCCTACGAGCAGTACTTC.

The rearrangement joins TRBV2 to TRBJ1-5; D may be TRBD1 (5 bases). Trimming cost V 6 bases and J 4 bases, with 19 bases left between them. Germline values: CDR1 SNHLY, CDR2 FYNNEI. This CDR3 contains 16 residues. CDR3 protein: CASRVTGSNRNQPQHF. CDR3 coding DNA: TGTGCCAGCAGGGTCACAGGCAGTAATAGGAATCAGCCCCAGCATTTT. The variable domain in full, completed from reference TRBV2 and TRBJ1-5, reads EPEVTQTPSHQVTQMGQEVILRCVPISNHLYFYWYRQILGQKVEFLVSFYNNEISEKSEIFDDQFSVERPDGSNFTLKIRSTKLEDSAMYFCASRVTGSNRNQPQHFGDGTRLSIL.

The gene calls are TRBV2 and TRBJ1-4; perhaps TRBD1 as D (6 bases). V dropped 6 bases and J dropped 4 bases, with 15 bases sitting between them. CDR3 length equals 15 residues. Germline CDR1 reads SNHLY; CDR2 reads FYNNEI. This chain's CDR3 is CASSGSGGINEKLFF. CDR3 in DNA: TGTGCCAGCAGCGGCTCGGGGGGCATTAATGAAAAACTGTTTTTT.

V usage is TRBV19 and J usage is TRBJ2-2, with D possibly called TRBD1 or TRBD2 (5 bases each). V was clipped by 6 bases and J by 5 bases, with 16 bases between them. Germline V gene sequence: CDR1 LNHDA, CDR2 SQIVND (reference sequence). This CDR3 region has 15 residues. CDR3 DNA: TGTGCCAGTAGCCCCCTAACCGGGGCTACCGGGGAGCTGTTTTTT. Its translation: CASSPLTGATGELFF.

This sequence joins TRBV19 and TRBJ1-5, with D unresolved. The CDR3 is 17 amino acids. V was pared by 9 bases and J by 14 bases, with 35 bases between. The germline V gene encodes CDR1 LNHDA and CDR2 SQIVND (reference sequence). The CDR3 reads CASRQRPGWGGFGVEHF. CDR3 nucleotides: TGTGCCAGCCGTCAGCGGCCCGGCTGGGGAGGATTCGGGGTCGAGCATTTT.

A few counts support this clone. The chain uses TRBV7-2 and TRBJ1-5; 7 positions match TRBD1. The CDR3 totals 14 residues. Germline V lookup: CDR1 SGHTA, CDR2 FQGNSA. J gave up 7 bases and V 5 bases, and 8 bases lay outside the gene matches. The DNA of the CDR3 is TGTGCCAGCAGCCTCAGGGGGTCGGGCCAGCCCCAGCATTTT. It yields the protein CASSLRGSGQPQHF.

The rearrangement joins TRBV7-9 to TRBJ2-7; the D is unclear. This CDR3 has 15 amino acids. V gave up 3 bases and J gave up 3 bases, with 15 bases separating them. Germline loops: CDR1 SEHNR, CDR2 FQNEAQ (reference sequence). The CDR3 DNA sequence: TGTGCCAGCAGCTTGCAGAAGGCAGGAAGCTACGAGCAGTACTTC. This encodes CASSLQKAGSYEQYF.

V and J are TRBV10-1 and TRBJ2-7, with no clear D. CDR1 is WNHNN and CDR2 is SYGVQD in the germline V gene (reference sequence). The CDR3 spans 12 residues. The V gene lost 6 bases and the J gene lost 3 bases, with 9 bases spanning the gap. CDR3 sequence reads: CASSNRDYEQYF. Written as DNA, the CDR3 is TGCGCCAGCAGCAACAGAGACTACGAGCAGTACTTC.

The V gene is TRBV5-1, the J gene TRBJ2-1, with a weak D call TRBD1 (5 bases). V lost 0 bases, J lost 4 bases, and 20 bases lay in between. Germline V gives CDR1 SGHRS, CDR2 YFSETQ. The CDR3 is 18 residues long. The CDR3: CASSLALIQGGLYNEQFF. The CDR3, as DNA: TGCGCCAGCAGCTTGGCCTTGATTCAGGGTGGCCTATACAATGAGCAGTTCTTC.

The chain carries TRBV5-1 and TRBJ1-5; D gene ambiguous. This CDR3 has 16 residues. Per germline, CDR1 SGHRS and CDR2 YFSETQ. V was clipped by 4 bases and J by 3 bases, with 17 bases between them. CDR3 nucleotide sequence: TGCGCCAGCAGCCCGACCCCCGCTGGGGACAATCAGCCCCAGCATTTT. Translation: CASSPTPAGDNQPQHF.

The chain joins TRBV7-6 to TRBJ2-1; D perhaps matches TRBD1 (6 bases). The CDR3 has 21 amino acids. Germline values: CDR1 SGHVS, CDR2 FNYEAQ. Trimming took off 3 bases at V and 0 bases at J, with 27 bases between the two ends. Written as DNA, the CDR3 is TGTGCCAGCAGCTTGGACCTTTATTCAGCAGGCCGGGACAACTCCTACAATGAGCAGTTCTTC. Amino acids: CASSLDLYSAGRDNSYNEQFF.

The chain recombines TRBV2 with TRBJ1-4, with D possibly TRBD1 on 5 matching bases. V gave up 5 bases and J gave up 5 bases, with 12 bases separating them. Germline V lookup: CDR1 SNHLY, CDR2 FYNNEI. CDR3 length equals 14 residues. The CDR3 sequence: CASSPLDSNEKLFF. In DNA form, the CDR3 reads TGTGCCAGCAGTCCTCTTGACAGCAATGAAAAACTGTTTTTT.

The CDR3 nucleotides are TGTGCCAGTAGTCCGTCGTTTATCGCCGGGGAGCTGTTTTTT. It codes for CASSPSFIAGELFF. This rearrangement joins TRBV19 to TRBJ2-2; the D is unclear. The CDR3 length is 14 residues. Trimming removed 5 bases at V and 6 bases at J, with 13 bases between. Germline-derived CDR1 and CDR2 are LNHDA and SQIVND (reference sequence).

J is TRBJ1-1 and V is TRBV6-5; possible D gene TRBD1, 5 bases. With 0 bases removed from V and 6 bases from J, the gap between germline ends came to 17 bases. The CDR3 covers 16 residues. Germline V CDR1 and CDR2: MNHEY, SVGAGI. In DNA form, the CDR3 reads TGTGCCAGCAGTTACTCGGGAAATAGGGGTCGCGCTGAAGCTTTCTTT. This encodes CASSYSGNRGRAEAFF.

The V and J genes are TRBV5-1 and TRBJ1-6, with 7 bases that match TRBD1. The V and J ends lost 5 bases and 5 bases, in that order; junction bases with no gene match: 7. Germline V gene data show CDR1 as SGHRS and CDR2 as YFSETQ. The CDR3 is 15 residues long. Here the CDR3 DNA reads TGCGCCAGCAGTGAGAGGGGGACAGATAATTCACCCCTCCACTTT. Residues: CASSERGTDNSPLHF.

The V call is TRBV7-9, the J call TRBJ1-5; D gene uncertain. The V end lost 3 bases, the J end lost 6 bases, and 9 bases lay between the germline ends. The germline V gene encodes CDR1 SEHNR and CDR2 FQNEAQ (reference sequence). This CDR3 comprises 13 residues. The CDR3: CASSFEAGQPQHF. CDR3 DNA sequence: TGTGCCAGCAGCTTTGAGGCGGGTCAGCCCCAGCATTTT.

The J gene is TRBJ2-2, the V gene TRBV7-7, with TRBD1 as a possible D gene (6 bases). With 5 bases removed from V and 4 bases from J, the gap between germline ends came to 11 bases. CDR1 is SSHAT, CDR2 FNYEAQ, per germline (reference sequence). There are 14 residues in the CDR3. The CDR3 coding sequence is TGTGCCAGCAGCGCGAGGGGGAGCACCGGGGAGCTGTTTTTT. It specifies CASSARGSTGELFF.